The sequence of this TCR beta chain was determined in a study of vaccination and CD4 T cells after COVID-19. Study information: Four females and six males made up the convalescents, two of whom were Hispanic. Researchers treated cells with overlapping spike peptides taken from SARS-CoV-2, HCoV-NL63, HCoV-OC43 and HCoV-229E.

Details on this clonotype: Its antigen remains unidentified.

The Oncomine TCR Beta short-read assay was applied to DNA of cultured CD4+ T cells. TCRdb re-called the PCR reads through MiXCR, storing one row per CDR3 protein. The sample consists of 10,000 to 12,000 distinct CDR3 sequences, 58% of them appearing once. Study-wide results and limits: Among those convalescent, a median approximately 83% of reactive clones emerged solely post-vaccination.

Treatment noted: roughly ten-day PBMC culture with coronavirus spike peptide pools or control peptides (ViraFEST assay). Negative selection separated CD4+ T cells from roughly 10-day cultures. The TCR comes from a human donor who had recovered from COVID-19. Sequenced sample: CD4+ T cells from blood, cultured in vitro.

CDR3 residues: CASSSYQETQYF. As DNA, the CDR3 is TGTGCCAGCAGCTCGTACCAAGAGACCCAGTACTTC. The J gene is TRBJ2-5, the V gene TRBV5-4; D call uncertain. V lost 3 bases, J lost 0 bases, and 3 bases lay in between. Looked up from germline, CDR1 is SGHNT and CDR2 is YYREEE (reference sequence). This CDR3 is 12 amino acids long.